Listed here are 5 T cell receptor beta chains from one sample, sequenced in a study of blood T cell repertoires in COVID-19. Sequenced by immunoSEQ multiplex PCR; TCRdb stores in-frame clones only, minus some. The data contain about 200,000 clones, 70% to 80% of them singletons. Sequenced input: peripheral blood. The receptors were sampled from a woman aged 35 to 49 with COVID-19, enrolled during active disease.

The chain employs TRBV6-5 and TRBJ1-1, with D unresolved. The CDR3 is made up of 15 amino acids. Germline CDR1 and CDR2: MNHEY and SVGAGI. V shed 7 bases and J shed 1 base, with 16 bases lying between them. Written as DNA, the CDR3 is TGTGCCAGCACCCCATGGGAGGGTGCGAACACTGAAGCTTTCTTT. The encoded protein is CASTPWEGANTEAFF.

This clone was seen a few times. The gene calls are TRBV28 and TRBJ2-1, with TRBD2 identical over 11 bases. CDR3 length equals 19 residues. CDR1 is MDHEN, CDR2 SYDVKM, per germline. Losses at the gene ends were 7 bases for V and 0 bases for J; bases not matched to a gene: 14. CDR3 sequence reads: CASNTSGRGWAHSYNEQFF. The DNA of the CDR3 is TGTGCCAGCAACACTAGCGGGAGAGGGTGGGCCCACTCCTACAATGAGCAGTTCTTC.

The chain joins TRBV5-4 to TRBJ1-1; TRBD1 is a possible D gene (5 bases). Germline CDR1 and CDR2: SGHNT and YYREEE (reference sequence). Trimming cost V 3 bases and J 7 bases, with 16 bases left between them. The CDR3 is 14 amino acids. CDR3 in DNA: TGTGCCAGCAGCTCTACAGGCCACGGACGTGAAGCTTTCTTT. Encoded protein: CASSSTGHGREAFF. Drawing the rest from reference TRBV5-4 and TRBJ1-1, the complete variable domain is ETGVTQSPTHLIKTRGQQVTLRCSSQSGHNTVSWYQQALGQGPQFIFQYYREEENGRGNFPPRFSGLQFPNYSSELNVNALELDDSALYLCASSSTGHGREAFFGQGTRLTVV.

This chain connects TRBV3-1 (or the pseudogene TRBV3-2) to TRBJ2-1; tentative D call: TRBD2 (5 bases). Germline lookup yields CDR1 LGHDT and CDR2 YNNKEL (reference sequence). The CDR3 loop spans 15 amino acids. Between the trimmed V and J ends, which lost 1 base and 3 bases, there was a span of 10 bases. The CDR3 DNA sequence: TGTGCCAGCAGCCAAGGGACTGGGGACTACAATGAGCAGTTCTTC. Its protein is CASSQGTGDYNEQFF.

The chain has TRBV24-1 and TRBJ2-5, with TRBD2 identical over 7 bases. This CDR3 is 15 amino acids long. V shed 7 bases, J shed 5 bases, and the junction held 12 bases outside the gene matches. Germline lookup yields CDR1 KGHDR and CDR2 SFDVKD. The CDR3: CATRAWSGVGETQYF. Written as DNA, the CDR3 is TGTGCCACCAGGGCGTGGAGCGGGGTAGGGGAGACCCAGTACTTC.